The 14 T cell receptor beta chains below all came from one sample that was sequenced in a study of blood T cell repertoires in COVID-19. TCRdb keeps only in-frame clones here, not all; method: immunoSEQ multiplex PCR. Of approximately 50,000 clones in the sample, about 85% were seen once. Sequencing was carried out using peripheral blood. The receptors here all came from a human donor in a cohort sampled during active COVID-19.

V is TRBV9 and J is TRBJ2-1; 12 nucleotides align to TRBD2. The CDR3 is 16 amino acids. V lost 4 bases to trimming and J lost 9 bases; unmatched junction nucleotides: 11. Germline V gene lookup returns CDR1 SGDLS and CDR2 YYNGEE. The CDR3 coding sequence is TGTGCCAGCAGCCCGACTAGCGGGAGCTGGTTTGGTGAGCAGTTCTTC. Its protein is CASSPTSGSWFGEQFF.

The chain uses TRBV15 and TRBJ1-5; tentative D call: TRBD1 (5 bases). The V end lost 2 bases, the J end lost 7 bases, and 21 bases lay between the germline ends. Looked up from germline, CDR1 is LNHNV and CDR2 is YYDKDF (reference sequence). CDR3 length equals 17 residues. The CDR3: CATSRPPRQGLSQPQHF. The CDR3 DNA follows: TGTGCCACCAGCAGACCCCCCCGGCAGGGACTCTCCCAGCCCCAGCATTTT.

CDR3 DNA sequence: TGTGCCAGCAGTGAAGGCGCGGGACAGTCACCTATGAACACTGAAGCTTTCTTT. Residues: CASSEGAGQSPMNTEAFF. The J gene is TRBJ1-1, the V gene TRBV6-1; 7 bases fit TRBD1. CDR3 length equals 18 residues. V was clipped by 1 base and J by 0 bases; unmatched bases: 11. Germline V gives CDR1 MNHNS, CDR2 SASEGT.

This rearrangement joins TRBV28 to TRBJ1-1, with 7 bases lining up with TRBD1. The J segment lost 1 base and the V segment lost 5 bases, leaving 4 bases of the junction unmatched. The CDR3 spans 14 residues. In germline, CDR1 is MDHEN, CDR2 SYDVKM. The CDR3 nucleotides are TGTGCCAGCAGTAGACAGGGCCGGAACACTGAAGCTTTCTTT. This translates into CASSRQGRNTEAFF.

J is TRBJ2-5 and V is TRBV18, with TRBD2 as a possible D gene (5 bases). The length of the CDR3 is 14 residues. Germline V gene data show CDR1 as KGHSH and CDR2 as LQKENI. The V gene lost 3 bases and the J gene lost 4 bases, with 12 bases spanning the gap. The CDR3 spells CASSPSRVGETQYF. Here the CDR3 DNA reads TGTGCCAGCTCACCCTCGAGGGTCGGAGAGACCCAGTACTTC. Full variable domain (rest looked up from reference TRBV18 and TRBJ2-5): NAGVMQNPRHLVRRRGQEARLRCSPMKGHSHVYWYRQLPEEGLKFMVYLQKENIIDESGMPKERFSAEFPKEGPSILRIQQVVRGDSAAYFCASSPSRVGETQYFGPGTRLLVL.

The chain recombines TRBV7-9 with TRBJ2-7; 9 nucleotides line up with TRBD2. V lost 3 bases to trimming and J lost 2 bases; unmatched junction nucleotides: 5. CDR3 length equals 15 residues. Germline loops: CDR1 SEHNR, CDR2 FQNEAQ (reference sequence). CDR3: CASSFPGLATYEQYF. CDR3 nucleotide sequence: TGTGCCAGCAGCTTCCCGGGACTAGCTACCTACGAGCAGTACTTC.

The rearrangement joins TRBV9 to TRBJ2-7, with 7 bases aligning to TRBD1. The V and J ends lost 0 bases and 2 bases, in that order; junction bases with no gene match: 5. Germline V gene data show CDR1 as SGDLS and CDR2 as YYNGEE. The CDR3 runs to 15 residues. The chain's CDR3 is CASSVGQGNTYEQYF. The CDR3 coding sequence is TGTGCCAGCAGCGTAGGACAGGGTAACACCTACGAGCAGTACTTC.

The rearrangement uses TRBV18 and TRBJ2-5, with 8 bases matching TRBD1. The CDR3 covers 14 residues. V was clipped by 3 bases and J by 3 bases; unmatched bases: 3. Germline V lookup: CDR1 KGHSH, CDR2 LQKENI. DNA for the CDR3: TGTGCCAGCTCACCCCCGACAGGGGAAGAGACCCAGTACTTC. This sequence encodes CASSPPTGEETQYF.

The rearrangement links TRBV5-1 to TRBJ2-3; 12 bases align to TRBD2. The CDR3 has 16 amino acids. Germline assignment: CDR1 SGHRS and CDR2 YFSETQ. V lost 0 bases and J lost 7; bases outside the gene matches: 6. DNA of the CDR3: TGCGCCAGCAGCTTGGGCCTAGCGGGAGGGCCAAATACGCAGTATTTT. Translation: CASSLGLAGGPNTQYF.

This chain joins TRBV7-9 and TRBJ1-1; 7 bases match TRBD1. Trimming cost V 5 bases and J 2 bases; bases outside gene matches: 11. Germline-derived CDR1 and CDR2 are SEHNR and FQNEAQ (reference sequence). The CDR3 extends over 16 amino acids. The CDR3 is CASSKRRQGRNTEAFF. In DNA form, the CDR3 reads TGTGCCAGCAGCAAAAGGAGACAGGGACGCAACACTGAAGCTTTCTTT.

The chain carries TRBV6-6 and TRBJ2-1, with a weak D call TRBD2 (6 bases). Germline V gene data show CDR1 as MNHNY and CDR2 as SVGAGI (reference sequence). The CDR3 has 16 residues. The V end was cut by 6 bases, the J end by 0 bases, with 15 bases between. The CDR3 coding sequence is TGTGCCAGCAGCTCCGGGACTTTGAGCTCCTACAATGAGCAGTTCTTC. Its translation is CASSSGTLSSYNEQFF.

Written as DNA, the CDR3 is TGTGCCAGCAGTTATACCGAGCTAGGCGTGCAGACCCAGTACTTC. As protein: CASSYTELGVQTQYF. This rearrangement joins TRBV6-2 or TRBV6-3 to TRBJ2-5; D call uncertain. Germline CDR1 is MNHEY and CDR2 is SVGEGT. CDR3 length: 15 residues. V gave up 3 bases and J gave up 6 bases, with 17 bases separating them.

The rearrangement links TRBV6-5 to TRBJ2-1; D remains unclear. The CDR3 loop spans 14 amino acids. The V gene's germline CDR1 is MNHEY and CDR2 SVGAGI. V was pared by 0 bases and J by 14 bases, with 17 bases between. In DNA, the CDR3 is TGTGCCAGCAGTTACTCTCCGGAGAGGAAGTGGGAGTTCTTC. This gives the protein CASSYSPERKWEFF.

In its sample, this clone was seen a few times. This chain connects TRBV6-1 to TRBJ2-7; D remains ambiguous. Germline CDR1 reads MNHNS; CDR2 reads SASEGT. V was pared by 3 bases and J by 3 bases, with 3 bases between. The CDR3 spans 11 residues. The CDR3 nucleotides are TGTGCCAGCAGTGACCACTACGAGCAGTACTTC. Translation: CASSDHYEQYF.